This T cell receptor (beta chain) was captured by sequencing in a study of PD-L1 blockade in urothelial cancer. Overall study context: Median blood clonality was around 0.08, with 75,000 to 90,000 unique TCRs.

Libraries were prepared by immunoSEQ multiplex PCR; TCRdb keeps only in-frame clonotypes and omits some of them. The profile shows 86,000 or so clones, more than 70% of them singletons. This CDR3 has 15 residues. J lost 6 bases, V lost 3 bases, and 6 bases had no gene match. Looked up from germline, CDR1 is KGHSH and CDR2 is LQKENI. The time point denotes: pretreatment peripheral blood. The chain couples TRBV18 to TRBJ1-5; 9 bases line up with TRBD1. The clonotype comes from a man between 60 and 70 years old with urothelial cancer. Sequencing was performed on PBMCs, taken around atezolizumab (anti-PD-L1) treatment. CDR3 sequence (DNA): TGTGCCAGCTCACCTCAAACAGGGGGCCCTCAGCCCCAGCATTTT. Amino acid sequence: CASSPQTGGPQPQHF.